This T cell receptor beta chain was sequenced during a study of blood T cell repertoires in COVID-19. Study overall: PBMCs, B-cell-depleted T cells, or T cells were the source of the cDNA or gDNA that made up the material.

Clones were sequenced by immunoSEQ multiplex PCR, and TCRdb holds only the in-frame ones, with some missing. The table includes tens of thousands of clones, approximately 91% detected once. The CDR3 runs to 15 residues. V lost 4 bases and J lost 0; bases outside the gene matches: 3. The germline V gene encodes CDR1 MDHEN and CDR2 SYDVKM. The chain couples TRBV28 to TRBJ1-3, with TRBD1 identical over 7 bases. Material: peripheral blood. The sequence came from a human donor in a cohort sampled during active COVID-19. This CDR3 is CASSWDSSSGNTIYF. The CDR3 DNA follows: TGTGCCAGCAGTTGGGACAGCAGCTCTGGAAACACCATATATTTT.